The T cell receptor (beta chain) under discussion was sequenced for a study of regulatory T cells in long-lasting Graves disease. About the study: More than 5 years of antithyroid drugs with positive TSH receptor antibodies defined persistent Graves' disease. Regarding the study as a whole: TRBV28 was favored in persistent disease, as were TRBJ1-2 and TRBJ2-5.

This CDR3 is 15 amino acids long. Germline-derived CDR1 and CDR2 are MNHNS and SASEGT. CDR3-region Arm-PCR and iRepertoire HTBI primers produced the TCR beta libraries. Each CDR3 protein gets one entry after TCRdb re-called the multiplex PCR reads with MiXCR. The table has 350,000 to 450,000 distinct CDR3 sequences, about a fifth seen once. Stated time point: persistent/refractory GD, antithyroid drugs over 5 years with positive TRAb. The TCR library used RNA extracted from PBMCs. As concerns this clonotype: Its antigen remains unknown. Given a far larger clone just one base away, this is likely a sequencing read error.

The chain is built from TRBV6-1 and TRBJ2-2; 10 bases match TRBD1. This TCR was recovered from a female donor with Graves disease. The specimen comprised peripheral blood mononuclear cells (PBMCs), sampled when the disease was refractory, from a patient treated with antithyroid drugs. The CDR3 spells CASNRGQGETGELLF. The CDR3 coding sequence is TGTGCCAGCAACCGAGGACAGGGGGAAACCGGGGAGCTGCTTTTT.